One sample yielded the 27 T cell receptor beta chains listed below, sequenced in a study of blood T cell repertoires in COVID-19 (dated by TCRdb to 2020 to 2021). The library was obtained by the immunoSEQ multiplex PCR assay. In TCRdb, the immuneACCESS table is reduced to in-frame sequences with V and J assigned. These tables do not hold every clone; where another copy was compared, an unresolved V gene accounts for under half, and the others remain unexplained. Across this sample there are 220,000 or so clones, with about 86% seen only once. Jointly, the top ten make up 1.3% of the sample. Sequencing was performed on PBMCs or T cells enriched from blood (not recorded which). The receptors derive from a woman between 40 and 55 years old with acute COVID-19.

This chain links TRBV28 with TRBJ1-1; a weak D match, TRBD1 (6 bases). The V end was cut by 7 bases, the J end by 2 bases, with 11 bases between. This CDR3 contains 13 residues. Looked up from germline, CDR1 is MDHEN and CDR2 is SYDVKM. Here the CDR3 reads CASIDRFNTEAFF. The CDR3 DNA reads TGTGCCAGCATCGACAGGTTTAACACTGAAGCTTTCTTT.

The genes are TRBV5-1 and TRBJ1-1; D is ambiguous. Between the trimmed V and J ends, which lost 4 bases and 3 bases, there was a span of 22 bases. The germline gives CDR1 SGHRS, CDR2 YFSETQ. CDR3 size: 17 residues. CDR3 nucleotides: TGCGCCAGCAGCCACACAATCCGCGGGCGAAAGGACACTGAAGCTTTCTTT. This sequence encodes CASSHTIRGRKDTEAFF.

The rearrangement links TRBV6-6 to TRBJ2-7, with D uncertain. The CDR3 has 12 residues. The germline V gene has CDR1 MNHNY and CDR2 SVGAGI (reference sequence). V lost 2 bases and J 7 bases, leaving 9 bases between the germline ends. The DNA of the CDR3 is TGTGCCAGCAGTTACGGCCAGGCTGAGCAGTACTTC. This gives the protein CASSYGQAEQYF.

For the CDR3, the DNA is TGTGCCAGTAGTATAGATCCGGGACAGGCCCAGCATTTT. Translation: CASSIDPGQAQHF. V and J are TRBV19 and TRBJ1-5, with TRBD1 identical over 8 bases. Looked up from germline, CDR1 is LNHDA and CDR2 is SQIVND (reference sequence). J gave up 11 bases and V 0 bases, and 3 bases lay outside the gene matches. This CDR3 region has 13 residues.

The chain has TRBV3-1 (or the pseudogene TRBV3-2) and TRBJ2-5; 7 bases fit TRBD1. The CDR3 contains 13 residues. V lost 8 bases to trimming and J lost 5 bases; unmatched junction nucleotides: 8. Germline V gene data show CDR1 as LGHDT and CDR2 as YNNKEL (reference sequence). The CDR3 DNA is TGTGCCAGCGCCCTAGGGGGCTTGGAGACCCAGTACTTC. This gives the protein CASALGGLETQYF.

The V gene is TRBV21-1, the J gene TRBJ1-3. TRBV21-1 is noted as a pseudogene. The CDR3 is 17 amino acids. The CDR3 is CASSIQGGVNSGNTIYF. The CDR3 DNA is TGTGCCAGCAGCATCCAAGGCGGGGTCAACTCTGGAAACACCATATATTTT.

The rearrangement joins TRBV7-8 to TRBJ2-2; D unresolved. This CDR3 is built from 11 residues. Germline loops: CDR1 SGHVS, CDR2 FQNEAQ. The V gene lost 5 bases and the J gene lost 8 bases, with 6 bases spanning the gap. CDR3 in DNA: TGTGCCAGCAGCCTCGAGGGGGAGCTGTTTTTT. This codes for CASSLEGELFF.

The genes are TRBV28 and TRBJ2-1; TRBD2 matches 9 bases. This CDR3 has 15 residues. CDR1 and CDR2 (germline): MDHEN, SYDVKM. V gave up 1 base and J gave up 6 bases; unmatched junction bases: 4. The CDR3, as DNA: TGTGCCAGCAGTTTATTCTCTAGCGGGACCAATGAGCAGTTCTTC. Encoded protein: CASSLFSSGTNEQFF. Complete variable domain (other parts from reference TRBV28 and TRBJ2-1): DVKVTQSSRYLVKRTGEKVFLECVQDMDHENMFWYRQDPGLGLRLIYFSYDVKMKEKGDIPEGYSVSREKKERFSLILESASTNQTSMYLCASSLFSSGTNEQFFGPGTRLTVL.

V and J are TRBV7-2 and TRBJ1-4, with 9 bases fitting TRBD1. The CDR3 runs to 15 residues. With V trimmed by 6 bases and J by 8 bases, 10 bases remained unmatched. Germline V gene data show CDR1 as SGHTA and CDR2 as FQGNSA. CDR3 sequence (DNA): TGTGCCAGCAGGTCCGGGACAGGGTTCGACGAAAAACTGTTTTTT. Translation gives CASRSGTGFDEKLFF.

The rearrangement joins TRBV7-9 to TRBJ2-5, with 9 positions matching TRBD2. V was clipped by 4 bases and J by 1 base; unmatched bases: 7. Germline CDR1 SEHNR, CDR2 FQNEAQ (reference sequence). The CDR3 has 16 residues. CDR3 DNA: TGTGCCAGCAGCTCCCGCCGACTAGCGGCCCAAGAGACCCAGTACTTC. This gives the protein CASSSRRLAAQETQYF.

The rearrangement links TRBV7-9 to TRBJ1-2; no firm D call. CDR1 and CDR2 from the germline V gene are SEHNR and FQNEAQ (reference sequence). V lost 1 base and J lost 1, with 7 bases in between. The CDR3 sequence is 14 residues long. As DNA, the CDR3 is TGTGCCAGCAGCTTAGAAGAGCTTAACTATGGCTACACCTTC. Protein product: CASSLEELNYGYTF.

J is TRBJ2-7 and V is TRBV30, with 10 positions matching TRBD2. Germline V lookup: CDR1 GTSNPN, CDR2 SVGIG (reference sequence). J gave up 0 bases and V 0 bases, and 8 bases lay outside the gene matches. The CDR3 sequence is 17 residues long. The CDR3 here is CAWSVGLGLAISYEQYF. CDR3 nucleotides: TGTGCCTGGAGTGTAGGTTTGGGACTAGCGATCTCCTACGAGCAGTACTTC.

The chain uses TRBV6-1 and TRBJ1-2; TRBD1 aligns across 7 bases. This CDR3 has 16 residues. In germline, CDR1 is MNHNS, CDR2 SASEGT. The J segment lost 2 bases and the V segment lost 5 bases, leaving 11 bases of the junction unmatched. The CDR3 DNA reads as TGTGCCAGCAGTCAAGTCGAGAACAGGGGCAACTATGGCTACACCTTC. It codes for CASSQVENRGNYGYTF.

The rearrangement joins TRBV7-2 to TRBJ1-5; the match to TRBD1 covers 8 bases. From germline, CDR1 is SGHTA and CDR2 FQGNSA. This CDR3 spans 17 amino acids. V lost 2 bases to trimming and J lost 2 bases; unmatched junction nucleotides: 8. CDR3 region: CASSLILDRARNQPQHF. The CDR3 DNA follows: TGTGCCAGCAGCTTAATTTTGGACAGGGCCCGCAATCAGCCCCAGCATTTT.

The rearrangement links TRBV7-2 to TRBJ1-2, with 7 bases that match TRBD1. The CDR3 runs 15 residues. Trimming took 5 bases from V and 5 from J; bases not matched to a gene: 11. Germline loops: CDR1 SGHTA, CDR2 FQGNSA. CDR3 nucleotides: TGTGCCAGCAGCCTAAGAAACAGGGGTGTATATGGCTACACCTTC. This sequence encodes CASSLRNRGVYGYTF. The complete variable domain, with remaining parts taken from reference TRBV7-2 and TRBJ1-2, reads GAGVSQSPSNKVTEKGKDVELRCDPISGHTALYWYRQSLGQGLEFLIYFQGNSAPDKSGLPSDRFSAERTGGSVSTLTIQRTQQEDSAVYLCASSLRNRGVYGYTFGSGTRLTVV.

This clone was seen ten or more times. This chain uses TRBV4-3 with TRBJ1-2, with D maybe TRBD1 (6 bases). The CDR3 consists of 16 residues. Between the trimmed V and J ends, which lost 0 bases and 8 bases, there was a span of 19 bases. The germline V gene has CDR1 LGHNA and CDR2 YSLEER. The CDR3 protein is CASSQERLIQGGGYTF. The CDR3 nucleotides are TGCGCCAGCAGCCAAGAAAGGCTAATACAGGGAGGGGGCTACACCTTC.

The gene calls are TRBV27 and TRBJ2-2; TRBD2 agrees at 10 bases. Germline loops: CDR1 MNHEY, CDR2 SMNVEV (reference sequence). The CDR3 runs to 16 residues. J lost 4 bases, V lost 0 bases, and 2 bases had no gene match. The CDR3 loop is CASSLSPSGSTGELFF. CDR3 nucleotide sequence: TGTGCCAGCAGTTTATCCCCTAGCGGGAGCACCGGGGAGCTGTTTTTT.

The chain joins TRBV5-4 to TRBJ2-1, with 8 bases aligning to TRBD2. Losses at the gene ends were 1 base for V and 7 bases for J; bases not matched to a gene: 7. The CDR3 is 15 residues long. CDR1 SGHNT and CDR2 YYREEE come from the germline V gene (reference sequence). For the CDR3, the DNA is TGTGCCAGCAGCTTGTGGAGCGGGAGTGGTAATGAGCAGTTCTTC. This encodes CASSLWSGSGNEQFF.

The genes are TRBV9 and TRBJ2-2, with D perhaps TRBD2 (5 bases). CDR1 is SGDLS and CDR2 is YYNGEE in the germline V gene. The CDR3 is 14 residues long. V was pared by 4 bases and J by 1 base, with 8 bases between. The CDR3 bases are TGTGCCAGCAGCCCGAGCGGGAACACCGGGGAGCTGTTTTTT. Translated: CASSPSGNTGELFF. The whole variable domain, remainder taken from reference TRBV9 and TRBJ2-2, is DSGVTQTPKHLITATGQRVTLRCSPRSGDLSVYWYQQSLDQGLQFLIQYYNGEERAKGNILERFSAQQFPDLHSELNLSSLELGDSALYFCASSPSGNTGELFFGEGSRLTVL.

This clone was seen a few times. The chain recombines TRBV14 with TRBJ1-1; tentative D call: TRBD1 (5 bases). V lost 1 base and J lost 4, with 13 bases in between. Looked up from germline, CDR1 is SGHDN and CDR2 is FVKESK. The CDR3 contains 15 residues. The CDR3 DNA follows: TGTGCCAGCAGCCAAGGTTCAGGGTTGGCCACTGAAGCTTTCTTT. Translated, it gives CASSQGSGLATEAFF.

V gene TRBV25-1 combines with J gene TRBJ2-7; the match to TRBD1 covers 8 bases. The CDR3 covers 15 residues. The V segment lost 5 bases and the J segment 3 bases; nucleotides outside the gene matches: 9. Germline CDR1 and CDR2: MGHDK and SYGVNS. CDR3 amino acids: CASSPGGTGNYEQYF. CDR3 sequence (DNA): TGTGCCAGCAGTCCCGGTGGGACAGGAAACTACGAGCAGTACTTC.

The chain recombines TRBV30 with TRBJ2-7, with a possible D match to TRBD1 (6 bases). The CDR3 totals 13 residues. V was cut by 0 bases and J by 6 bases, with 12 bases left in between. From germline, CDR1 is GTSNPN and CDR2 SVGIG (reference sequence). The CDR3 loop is CAWSVGYRVEQYF. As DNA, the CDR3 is TGTGCCTGGAGTGTAGGGTACAGGGTCGAGCAGTACTTC.

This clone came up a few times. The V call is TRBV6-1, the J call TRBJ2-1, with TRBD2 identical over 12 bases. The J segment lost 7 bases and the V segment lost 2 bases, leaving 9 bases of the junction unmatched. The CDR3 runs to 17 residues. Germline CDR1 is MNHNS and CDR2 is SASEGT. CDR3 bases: TGTGCCAGCAGTGAAACGGTGACTAGCGGGGGAAGAAATGAGCAGTTCTTC. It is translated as CASSETVTSGGRNEQFF.

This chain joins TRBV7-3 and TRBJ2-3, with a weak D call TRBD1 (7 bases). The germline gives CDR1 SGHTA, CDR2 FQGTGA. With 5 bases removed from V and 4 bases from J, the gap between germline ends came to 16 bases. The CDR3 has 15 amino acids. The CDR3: CASSAGGLGADTQYF. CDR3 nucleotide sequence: TGTGCCAGCAGCGCAGGGGGGCTAGGGGCAGATACGCAGTATTTT.

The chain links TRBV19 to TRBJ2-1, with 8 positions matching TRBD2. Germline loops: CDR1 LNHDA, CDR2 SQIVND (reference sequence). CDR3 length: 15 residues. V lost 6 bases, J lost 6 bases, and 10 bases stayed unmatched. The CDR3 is CASSPTSVHRNEQFF. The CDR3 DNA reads TGTGCCAGTAGCCCGACTAGCGTTCACCGCAATGAGCAGTTCTTC.

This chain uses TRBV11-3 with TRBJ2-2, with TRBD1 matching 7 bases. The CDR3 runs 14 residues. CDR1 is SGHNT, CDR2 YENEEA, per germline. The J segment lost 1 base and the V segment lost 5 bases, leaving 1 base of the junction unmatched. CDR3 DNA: TGTGCCAGCAGCCGGACAGGGAACACCGGGGAGCTGTTTTTT. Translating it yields CASSRTGNTGELFF.

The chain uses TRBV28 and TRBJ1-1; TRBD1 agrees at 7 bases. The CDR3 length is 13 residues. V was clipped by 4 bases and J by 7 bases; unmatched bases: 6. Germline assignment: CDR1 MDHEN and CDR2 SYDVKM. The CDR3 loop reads CASSSQGWGEAFF. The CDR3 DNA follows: TGTGCCAGCAGTTCACAGGGGTGGGGTGAAGCTTTCTTT. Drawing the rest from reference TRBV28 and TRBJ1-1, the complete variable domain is DVKVTQSSRYLVKRTGEKVFLECVQDMDHENMFWYRQDPGLGLRLIYFSYDVKMKEKGDIPEGYSVSREKKERFSLILESASTNQTSMYLCASSSQGWGEAFFGQGTRLTVV.